This entry describes one T cell receptor beta chain. Its target is unknown. This specimen comes from a study of T cell responses to AZD1222 COVID-19 vaccine. Study results and caveats: Repertoires were sampled only after the peak T cell response. Distributed over spike, vaccine-associated CD4 TCRs predominated at 160-218 and 743-854.

Germline V gene sequence: CDR1 SGDLS, CDR2 YYNGEE. Trimming cost V 5 bases and J 0 bases, with 12 bases left between them. The CDR3 consists of 14 residues. Only in-frame clones appear in the TCRdb table, and some are missing; sequencing was by immunoSEQ multiplex PCR. Of approximately 170,000 clones listed, less than 95% were seen once; the top ten hold approximately 4.8%. This clonotype was obtained from an adult in good health. Sequencing used peripheral blood, obtained on day 0 of AZD1222 vaccination. The rearrangement uses TRBV9 and TRBJ2-7, with no clear D. The CDR3: CASSPLYLSYEQYF. Here the CDR3 DNA reads TGTGCCAGCAGTCCCCTCTACCTCTCCTACGAGCAGTACTTC. Looking up the rest from reference TRBV9 and TRBJ2-7 gives the full variable domain: DSGVTQTPKHLITATGQRVTLRCSPRSGDLSVYWYQQSLDQGLQFLIQYYNGEERAKGNILERFSAQQFPDLHSELNLSSLELGDSALYFCASSPLYLSYEQYFGPGTRLTVT.